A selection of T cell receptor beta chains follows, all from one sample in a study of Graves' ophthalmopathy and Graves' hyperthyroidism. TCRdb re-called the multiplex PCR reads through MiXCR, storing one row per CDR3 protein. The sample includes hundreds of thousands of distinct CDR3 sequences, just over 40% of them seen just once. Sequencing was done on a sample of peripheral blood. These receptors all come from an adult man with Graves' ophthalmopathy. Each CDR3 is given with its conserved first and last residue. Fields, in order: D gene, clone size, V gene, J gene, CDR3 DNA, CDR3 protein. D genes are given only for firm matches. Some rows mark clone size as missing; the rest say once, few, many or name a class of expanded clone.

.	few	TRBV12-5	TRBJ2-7	TGTGCTAGTGGCGTAGGAGGGGGCGTAAAAGCCTACGAGCAGTACTTC	CASGVGGGVKAYEQYF
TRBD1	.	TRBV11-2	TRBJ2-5	TGTGCCAGCAGCGTGTGGACAGGGGAGGAGACCCAGTACTTC	CASSVWTGEETQYF
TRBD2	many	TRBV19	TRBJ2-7	TGTGCCAGTAGTGGCATAGCGGGGGGTACCTACGAGCAGTACTTC	CASSGIAGGTYEQYF
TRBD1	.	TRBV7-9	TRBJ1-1	TGTGCCAGCAGTCCAACCCAGGGGGTTGAAGCTTTCTTT	CASSPTQGVEAFF
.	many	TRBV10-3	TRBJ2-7	TGTGCCATCAGTGAGCTCCGACCTTCCCCCGAGCAGTACTTC	CAISELRPSPEQYF
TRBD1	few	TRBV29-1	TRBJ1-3	TGCAGCGTGACCCATAGACAGGGCCTCTCTGGAAACACCATATATTTT	CSVTHRQGLSGNTIYF
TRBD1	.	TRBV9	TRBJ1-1	TGTGCCAGCGGTGGGACAGGGGTTTGGGGCACTGAAGCTTTCTTT	CASGGTGVWGTEAFF
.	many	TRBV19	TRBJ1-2	TGTGCCAGTAGTGGGGATCGGCACGACTATGGCTACACCTTC	CASSGDRHDYGYTF
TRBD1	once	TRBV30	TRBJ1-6	TGTGCCTGGAGTGGGACAGGGGGCGGTTCACCCCCCCACTTT	CAWSGTGGGSPPHF
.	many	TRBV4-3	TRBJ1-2	TGCGCCAGCAGCCACGTCTCAGGACAGAACCCTTATGGCTACACCTTC	CASSHVSGQNPYGYTF
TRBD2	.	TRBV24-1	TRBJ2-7	TGTGCCACCAGTGATGGGACTAGCGACCCCTACGAGCAGTACTTC	CATSDGTSDPYEQYF
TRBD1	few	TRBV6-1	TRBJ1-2	TGTGCCAGCAGCGTTCGGACAGGGGATTTTTATGGCTACACCTTC	CASSVRTGDFYGYTF
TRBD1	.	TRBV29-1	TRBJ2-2	TGCAGCCCAAATTACAGGGGGTTGGCCGGGGAGCTGTTTTTT	CSPNYRGLAGELFF
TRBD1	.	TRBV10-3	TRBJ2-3	TGTGCCACCCTGGACAGGACCACAGATACGCAGTATTTT	CATLDRTTDTQYF
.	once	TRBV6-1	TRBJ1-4	TGTGCCTGCAAGCTCCAAAGGCGGAGTGAAAAACTGTTTTTT	CACKLQRRSEKLFF
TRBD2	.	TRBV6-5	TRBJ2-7	TGTGCCAGCAGTAGCACTTGGGGGACTAGCGAGCAGTACTTC	CASSSTWGTSEQYF